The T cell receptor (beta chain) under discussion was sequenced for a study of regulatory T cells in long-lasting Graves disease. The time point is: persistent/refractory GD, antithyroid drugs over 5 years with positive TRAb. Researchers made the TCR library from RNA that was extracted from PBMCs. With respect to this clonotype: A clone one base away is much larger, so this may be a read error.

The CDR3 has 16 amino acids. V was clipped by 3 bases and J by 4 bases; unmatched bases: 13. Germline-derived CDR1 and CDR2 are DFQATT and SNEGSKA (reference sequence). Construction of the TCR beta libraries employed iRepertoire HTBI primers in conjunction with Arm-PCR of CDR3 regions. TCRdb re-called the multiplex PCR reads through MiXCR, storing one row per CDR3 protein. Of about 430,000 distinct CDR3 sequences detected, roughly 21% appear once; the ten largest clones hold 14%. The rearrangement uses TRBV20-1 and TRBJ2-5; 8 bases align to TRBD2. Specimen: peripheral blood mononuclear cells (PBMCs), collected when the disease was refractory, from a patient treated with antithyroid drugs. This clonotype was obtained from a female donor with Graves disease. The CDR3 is CSASTYSGIRGETQYF. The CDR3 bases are TGCAGTGCTAGCACCTATAGCGGGATCCGTGGAGAGACCCAGTACTTC.